The source of this T cell receptor (beta chain) is a study of blood T cell repertoires in COVID-19. For the study at large: Collection of acute and convalescent COVID-19 samples took place in the United States, Italy and Spain. From T cells, B-cell-depleted T cells, or PBMCs came the material, which was cDNA or gDNA.

CDR1 is LGHNA and CDR2 is YNFKEQ in the germline V gene. This CDR3 is 15 amino acids long. After removal of 3 bases from V and 2 bases from J, the junction contained 2 bases not matched to a gene. Per the original data handling: The assay estimated nucleated cells by amplifying reference gene primers. Only in-frame clones appear in the TCRdb table, and some are missing; sequencing was by immunoSEQ multiplex PCR. Clone size and the V and J calls come from that table; the DNA yielded D and trimming. The sample has some 140,000 clones, roughly four fifths seen once. The clonotype was recovered from a man older than 75 with acute or convalescent COVID-19. The specimen was peripheral blood. The genes are TRBV4-2 and TRBJ1-5; 9 bases line up with TRBD1. The CDR3, as DNA: TGTGCCAGCAGCCAGGGACAGGGAGGCAATCAGCCCCAGCATTTT. Protein product: CASSQGQGGNQPQHF.